Listed here is a single TCR beta chain. The germline gene is not matched at one end of the junction; a read error may be the cause. The sample contains more than one DNA sequence encoding this CDR3. The authors' processing: Amplified reference gene primers provided the basis for estimating nucleated cell counts. Assay: immunoSEQ multiplex PCR; the TCRdb copy retains only in-frame clones and omits some. From that table come the V and J calls and clone size; the DNA was used to work out D and trimming. The sample holds around 220,000 clones, around 75% seen once. These data come from a study of blood T cell repertoires in COVID-19. Study background: The United States, Italy and Spain provided the acute and convalescent COVID-19 samples. T cells, B-cell-depleted T cells, or PBMCs provided the cDNA or gDNA that served as material.

This CDR3 is 15 amino acids long. Germline-derived CDR1 and CDR2 are SGDLS and YYNGEE. The specimen was peripheral blood. This chain links TRBV9 with TRBJ2-2, with 8 nucleotides matching TRBD2. The origin of this receptor is a human donor in a cohort sampled during active COVID-19. The CDR3 region is CASSVGPRGGGELFF. The CDR3 DNA reads TGTGCCAGTAGCGTAGGGCCCCGGGGGGGCGGGGAGCTGTTTTTT.